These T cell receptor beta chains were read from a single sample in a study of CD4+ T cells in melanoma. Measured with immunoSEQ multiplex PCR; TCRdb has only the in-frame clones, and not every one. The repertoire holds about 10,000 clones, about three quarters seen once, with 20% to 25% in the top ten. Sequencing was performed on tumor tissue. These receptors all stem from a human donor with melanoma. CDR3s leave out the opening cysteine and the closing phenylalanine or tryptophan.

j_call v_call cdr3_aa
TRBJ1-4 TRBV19 ASTRGRGLF
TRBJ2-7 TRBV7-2 ASTTSFYEQY
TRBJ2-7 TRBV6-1 ASRALTGISYEQY
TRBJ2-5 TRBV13 ASSQDRGPETQY
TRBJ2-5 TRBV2 ASTREETQY
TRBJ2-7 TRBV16 ASSQFPYEQY
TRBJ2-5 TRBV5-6 ASSSAGLTYQETQY
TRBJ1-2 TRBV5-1 ASSLADLQANYGYT
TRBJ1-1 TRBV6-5 ASSYSGQGQTEAF
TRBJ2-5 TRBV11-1 ASSPGGGRAWYQETQY
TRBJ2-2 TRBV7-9 ASSSSQNTGELF
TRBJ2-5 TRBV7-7 ASSLIADQETQY
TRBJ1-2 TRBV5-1 ASSQGAAQGIGYT
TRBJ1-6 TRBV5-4 ASSLGQGARSPLH
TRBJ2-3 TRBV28 ASSLTYTDTQY
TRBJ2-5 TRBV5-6 ASSFYSGGSVQETQY
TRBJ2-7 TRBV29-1 SVGGQVGEQY
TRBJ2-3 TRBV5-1 ASGVTADTQY
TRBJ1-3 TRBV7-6 ASSSESGGSGNTIY
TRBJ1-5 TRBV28 ASSDVSEPQH
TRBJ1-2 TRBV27 ASRAGGASYGYT
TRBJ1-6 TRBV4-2 ASSQPQEFGNSPLH
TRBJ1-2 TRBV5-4 ASTFAGGGYGYT
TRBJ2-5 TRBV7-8 ASSRTGKETQY
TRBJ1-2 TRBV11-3 ASSLGWGNYGYT
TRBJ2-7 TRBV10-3 AISANGMGEQY
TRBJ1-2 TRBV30 AWSVRNYGYT
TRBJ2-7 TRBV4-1 ASSQNRDNRYEQY
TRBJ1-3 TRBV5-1 ASSLQGSGNTIY
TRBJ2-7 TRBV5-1 ASSWAPGQGAYEQY
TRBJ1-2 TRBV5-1 ASSLGLSPNYGYT
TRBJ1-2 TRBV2 ASSEGRDRGGYT
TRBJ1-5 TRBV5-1 ASSPGQDNQPQH
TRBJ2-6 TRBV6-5 ASSLGPGANVLT
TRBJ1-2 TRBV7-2 ASSLGQGRSGYGYT
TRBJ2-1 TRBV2 ASSATSGGSNEQF
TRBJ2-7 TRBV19 ASSIPRGRHSYEQY
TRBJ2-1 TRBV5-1 ASRPREKGYNEQF
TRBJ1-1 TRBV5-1 ASSLLGLNTEAF
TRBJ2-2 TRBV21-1 AGRKTNTGELF
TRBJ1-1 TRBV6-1 ASREKGRIEAF
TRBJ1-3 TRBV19 ASSILGASSSGNTIY
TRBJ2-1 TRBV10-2 ASSPGLAGINEQF
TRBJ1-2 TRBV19 ASSQGLGSNYGYT
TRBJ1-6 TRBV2 ASHSGVNSPLH
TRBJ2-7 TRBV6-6 ASSYARQGGSGEQY
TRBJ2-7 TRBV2 ASSSPGQGSGPGAYEQY
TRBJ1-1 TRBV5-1 ASSHLGESMGTEAF
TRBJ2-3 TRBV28 ASNWGTDTQY
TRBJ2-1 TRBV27 ASRSGFPGNEQF
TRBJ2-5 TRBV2 ASSDLLPGQAVETQY
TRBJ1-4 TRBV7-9 ASSLGQAPEKLF
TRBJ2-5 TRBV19 ATAWSIIPKETQY
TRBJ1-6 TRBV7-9 ASSSTGQPNSPLH
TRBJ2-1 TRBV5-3 ASSLGGGDNEQF
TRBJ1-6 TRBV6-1 ASSEFPQGRSPLH
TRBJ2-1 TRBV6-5 ASRYIGDSLNEQF